The rows below give T cell receptor beta chains drawn from one sample of a study of T cell responses to AZD1222 COVID-19 vaccine. Repertoires were generated with immunoSEQ multiplex PCR, while TCRdb's copy carries only in-frame clones and drops some. This table holds about 140,000 clones, 85% to 95% found once. The source material was peripheral blood, sampled on day 0 of MenACWY control vaccination. Receptor source: an adult in good health. Each CDR3 is given with its conserved first and last residue. The D gene is left open where the match is weak. Not all rows give a size; the values are once, few, many and, for expanded clones, a class.

J gene	D gene	V gene	clone size	CDR3 protein	CDR3 DNA
TRBJ2-5	-	TRBV12-3/TRBV12-4	-	CASSLGQQETQYF	TGTGCCAGCAGTTTAGGACAGCAAGAGACCCAGTACTTC
TRBJ1-5	-	TRBV2	-	CASGDSNQPQHF	TGTGCCAGCGGGGACAGCAATCAGCCCCAGCATTTT
TRBJ2-1	TRBD2	TRBV7-2	few	CASSLRAGGPREQFF	TGTGCCAGCAGCTTAAGGGCGGGGGGGCCTCGCGAGCAGTTCTTC
TRBJ2-3	-	TRBV5-1	-	CASSPYLGADTQYF	TGCGCCAGCAGCCCCTACCTGGGGGCAGATACGCAGTATTTT
TRBJ1-1	-	TRBV10-2	-	CASSESAPTEAFF	TGCGCCAGCAGTGAGTCGGCCCCCACTGAAGCTTTCTTT
TRBJ1-2	-	TRBV6-6	-	CASTPRSGGYTF	TGTGCCAGCACTCCGAGGTCTGGAGGCTACACCTTC
TRBJ1-5	-	TRBV2	-	CASSDGPPVSNQPQHF	TGTGCCAGCAGTGACGGTCCGCCAGTTAGCAATCAGCCCCAGCATTTT
TRBJ2-7	-	TRBV5-4	-	CASSYGGTYEQYF	TGTGCCAGCAGCTACGGCGGTACCTACGAGCAGTACTTC
TRBJ1-2	-	TRBV6-1	-	CASSEARRGGYTF	TGTGCCAGCAGTGAAGCGCGTCGGGGTGGCTACACCTTC
TRBJ2-7	TRBD1	TRBV4-3	-	CASSQAGTGPYEQYF	TGCGCCAGCAGCCAAGCCGGGACAGGGCCCTACGAGCAGTACTTC
TRBJ2-1	-	TRBV11-2	-	CASSLDLSGGLWKFF	TGTGCCAGCAGCTTAGATCTATCTGGGGGACTGTGGAAGTTCTTC
TRBJ1-4	-	TRBV4-1	-	CASSQPRQTTNEKLFF	TGCGCCAGCAGCCAGCCGAGACAAACAACTAATGAAAAACTGTTTTTT
TRBJ2-3	TRBD2	TRBV5-1	once	CASSLPTSGSTDTQYF	TGCGCCAGCAGCCTACCAACTAGCGGGTCCACAGATACGCAGTATTTT
TRBJ1-2	TRBD1	TRBV7-9	-	CASSSRQGTYGYTF	TGTGCCAGCAGCTCTCGACAGGGAACCTATGGCTACACCTTC
TRBJ2-1	-	TRBV18	-	CASSPPVGSYNEQFF	TGTGCCAGCTCACCACCGGTCGGGTCCTACAATGAGCAGTTCTTC
TRBJ2-5	-	TRBV5-1	-	CASSLARRDPGPETQYF	TGCGCCAGCAGCTTGGCCCGGCGGGACCCCGGACCCGAGACCCAGTACTTC
TRBJ1-2	-	TRBV28	once	CASSLVSGAGPYGYTF	TGTGCCAGCAGTTTAGTCTCAGGGGCGGGCCCCTATGGCTACACCTTC
TRBJ2-7	-	TRBV11-2	-	CASTLSITYEQYF	TGTGCCAGCACCCTGTCGATTACCTACGAGCAGTACTTC
TRBJ1-5	-	TRBV28	-	CASSGRESNQPQHF	TGTGCCAGCAGTGGCAGGGAGAGCAATCAGCCCCAGCATTTT
TRBJ1-4	TRBD1	TRBV5-4	-	CASTKTGVDEKLFF	TGTGCCAGCACCAAAACAGGGGTGGATGAAAAACTGTTTTTT
TRBJ1-2	TRBD1	TRBV30	-	CAWTGTAGGYTF	TGTGCCTGGACAGGGACAGCCGGAGGCTACACCTTC
TRBJ1-1	-	TRBV9	-	CASSVEPLGNEAFF	TGTGCCAGCAGCGTAGAGCCGCTAGGGAATGAAGCTTTCTTT
TRBJ1-5	-	TRBV28	-	CASRAGGSSNQPQHF	TGTGCCAGCAGGGCCGGGGGGAGTAGCAATCAGCCCCAGCATTTT
TRBJ2-1	-	TRBV5-4	-	CASTPRGAVSYNEQFF	TGTGCCAGCACTCCACGGGGGGCAGTCTCCTACAATGAGCAGTTCTTC
TRBJ1-5	-	TRBV5-8	once	CASYGLDWDQPQHF	TGTGCCAGCTATGGACTCGATTGGGACCAGCCCCAGCATTTT
TRBJ1-1	-	TRBV6-5	-	CASSYSAGGNTEAFF	TGTGCCAGCAGTTACTCGGCCGGGGGGAACACTGAAGCTTTCTTT
TRBJ2-7	TRBD2	TRBV11-2	once	CASSLGGRSLSEQYF	TGTGCCAGCAGCTTAGGCGGGAGGAGCCTTTCCGAGCAGTACTTC
TRBJ2-2	TRBD2	TRBV5-1	-	CASSLDASGYTGELFF	TGCGCCAGCAGCTTGGACGCTAGCGGATACACCGGGGAGCTGTTTTTT
TRBJ1-2	-	TRBV30	-	CARTGNYGYTF	TGTGCCAGAACAGGGAACTATGGCTACACCTTC
TRBJ1-1	TRBD1	TRBV4-1	-	CASSQDPGGLTFF	TGCGCCAGCAGCCAAGATCCAGGGGGCTTAACTTTCTTT
TRBJ2-7	-	TRBV6-5	-	CATQAPGSSYEQYF	TGTGCCACCCAAGCACCGGGGTCCTCCTACGAGCAGTACTTC
TRBJ2-3	TRBD2	TRBV9	-	CASSTTSGGLRFSGDTQYF	TGTGCCAGCAGCACGACTAGCGGGGGGCTCAGGTTCTCAGGAGATACGCAGTATTTT
TRBJ1-2	TRBD1	TRBV4-2	-	CASSQEPGQGLLGYTF	TGTGCCAGCAGCCAAGAACCGGGACAGGGTCTCCTTGGCTACACCTTC
TRBJ2-2	-	TRBV24-1	-	CATSRIGGGPGELFF	TGTGCCACCAGTCGAATTGGGGGGGGCCCCGGGGAGCTGTTTTTT
TRBJ2-1	-	TRBV7-3	few	CASSLSAYNEQFF	TGTGCCAGCAGCTTATCAGCCTACAATGAGCAGTTCTTC
TRBJ1-2	-	TRBV4-3	-	CASSQGVGGNSNYGYTF	TGCGCCAGCAGCCAAGGGGTCGGGGGGAACTCTAACTATGGCTACACCTTC